The rows below give T cell receptor beta chains drawn from one sample of a study of blood T cells in healthy people across ages. MiXCR was run by TCRdb on the 5' RACE reads, yielding one entry per CDR3 protein. This table has over a million distinct CDR3 sequences, approximately 25% appearing once. This same sample was also part of a study on T cells of mothers and their children.

The sequencing sample was made of blood. These receptors all come from a girl aged 2-10 years in good health. Both conserved end residues are part of each CDR3. The D gene is left open where the match is weak. For some rows the clone size is stated as once, few or many, or as a class when expanded; others skip it.

V	J	D	size	CDR3	DNA
TRBV28	TRBJ2-5	.	.	CASSFSSTQYF	TGTGCCAGCAGTTTCTCGAGTACCCAGTACTTC
TRBV29-1	TRBJ2-7	TRBD2	.	CSGRGENPYEQYF	TGCAGCGGTCGGGGGGAAAACCCCTACGAGCAGTACTTC
TRBV12-5	TRBJ2-1	.	.	CASGLVPNEDEQFF	TGTGCTAGTGGTTTGGTTCCCAATGAGGATGAGCAGTTCTTC
TRBV20-1	TRBJ2-7	.	once	CSARVNGRSWGYEQYF	TGCAGTGCTAGAGTTAACGGTCGGTCCTGGGGGTACGAGCAGTACTTC
TRBV29-1	TRBJ2-5	.	few	CSVDQQETQYF	TGCAGCGTTGACCAGCAAGAGACCCAGTACTTC
TRBV20-1	TRBJ2-1	.	.	CSAGETKPTYNEQFF	TGCAGTGCCGGCGAGACTAAACCGACCTACAATGAGCAGTTCTTC
TRBV6-5	TRBJ1-3	.	.	CASSAPGRNTIYF	TGTGCCAGCAGTGCGCCAGGGAGAAACACCATATATTTT
TRBV20-1	TRBJ2-7	.	.	CSARSGLRSSYEQYF	TGCAGTGCTAGATCGGGACTTAGAAGCTCCTACGAGCAGTACTTC
TRBV5-1	TRBJ1-2	TRBD1	few	CASSLVPGQGAVYGYTF	TGCGCCAGCAGCTTGGTCCCGGGACAGGGGGCTGTCTATGGCTACACCTTC
TRBV20-1	TRBJ2-5	TRBD2	few	CSASRFTSVGETQYF	TGCAGTGCTAGCCGTTTTACTAGCGTGGGAGAGACCCAGTACTTC
TRBV25-1	TRBJ1-2	.	.	CASMSGVYGYTF	TGTGCCAGCATGTCGGGGGTGTATGGCTACACCTTC
TRBV29-1	TRBJ2-7	TRBD2	.	CSVEGGRAYEQYF	TGCAGCGTTGAGGGCGGGAGGGCCTACGAGCAGTACTTC
TRBV20-1	TRBJ2-7	TRBD2	.	CSAYSGTSGASYEQYF	TGCAGTGCTTACTCCGGGACTAGCGGAGCCTCCTACGAGCAGTACTTC
TRBV20-1	TRBJ2-1	.	few	CSASKSTDNEQFF	TGCAGTGCTAGTAAATCCACCGACAATGAGCAGTTCTTC
TRBV7-8	TRBJ2-7	TRBD2	few	CASRLRLAGISYEQYF	TGTGCCAGCAGGTTACGACTAGCGGGGATATCCTACGAGCAGTACTTC
TRBV7-2	TRBJ2-1	TRBD2	.	CASSHGLAGEYEQFF	TGTGCCAGCAGCCACGGACTAGCGGGAGAGTATGAGCAGTTCTTC
TRBV7-9	TRBJ2-7	TRBD1	.	CASSLGRTGKTYEQYF	TGTGCCAGCAGCTTAGGAAGGACAGGGAAAACCTACGAGCAGTACTTC
TRBV7-2	TRBJ2-4	.	few	CASSFAVGDRAKNIQYF	TGTGCCAGCAGCTTTGCTGTGGGAGACCGAGCCAAAAACATTCAGTACTTC
TRBV6-2/TRBV6-3	TRBJ2-2	.	.	CASSPSLWTTATGELFF	TGTGCCAGCAGTCCCTCCCTTTGGACTACCGCGACCGGGGAGCTGTTTTTT
TRBV29-1	TRBJ2-7	.	.	CSVRSGNGYEQYF	TGCAGCGTTCGTTCCGGGAATGGGTACGAGCAGTACTTC
TRBV25-1	TRBJ1-5	.	.	CASSVTGLEQPQHF	TGTGCCAGCAGTGTAACAGGGTTAGAACAGCCCCAGCATTTT
TRBV3-1	TRBJ2-5	.	few	CASVMRGTQETQYF	TGTGCCAGCGTAATGAGGGGGACCCAAGAGACCCAGTACTTC
TRBV4-1	TRBJ2-5	TRBD2	few	CASSQVRLAGETQYF	TGCGCCAGCAGCCAAGTGAGACTAGCGGGGGAGACCCAGTACTTC
TRBV7-9	TRBJ1-4	.	.	CASIPSGLHEKLFF	TGTGCCAGCATCCCCTCGGGACTGCATGAAAAACTGTTTTTT
TRBV4-3	TRBJ2-5	.	once	CASSRTGLLRLQETQYF	TGCGCCAGCAGCCGAACGGGACTCTTACGCCTACAAGAGACCCAGTACTTC
TRBV29-1	TRBJ2-1	.	few	CSIGTSAYNEQFF	TGCAGCATCGGGACTTCAGCCTACAATGAGCAGTTCTTC
TRBV20-1	TRBJ1-4	.	.	CSAQEGLGKLFF	TGCAGTGCTCAGGAGGGGTTGGGAAAACTGTTTTTT
TRBV15	TRBJ2-7	.	few	CATSRGREPYTKQYF	TGTGCCACCAGCAGAGGGCGGGAACCATATACCAAGCAGTACTTC
TRBV5-1	TRBJ2-3	TRBD1	few	CASSSGAPGTGTGDTQYF	TGCGCCAGCAGCTCGGGCGCACCCGGGACAGGGACGGGAGATACGCAGTATTTT
TRBV12-3/TRBV12-4	TRBJ2-7	.	.	CASSLWDINYEQYF	TGTGCCAGCAGTTTGTGGGACATTAACTACGAGCAGTACTTC
TRBV20-1	TRBJ2-1	.	few	CSARKGRKSSYNEQFF	TGCAGTGCTAGGAAGGGACGAAAGAGCTCCTACAATGAGCAGTTCTTC
TRBV12-3/TRBV12-4	TRBJ1-2	.	.	CASILHEGRWGYTF	TGTGCCAGCATCCTACACGAGGGACGATGGGGCTACACCTTC
TRBV2	TRBJ2-4	.	few	CASKMAQGEDIQYF	TGTGCCAGCAAGATGGCCCAGGGTGAGGACATTCAGTACTTC
TRBV6-5	TRBJ1-4	.	.	CASSYSEGHNEKLFF	TGTGCCAGCAGTTACTCGGAAGGACACAATGAAAAACTGTTTTTT
TRBV7-9	TRBJ2-5	.	few	CATRPSRETQYF	TGTGCCACTCGACCAAGCAGGGAGACCCAGTACTTC
TRBV5-1	TRBJ2-4	TRBD2	.	CASRRSGSGGIQYF	TGCGCCAGCAGAAGAAGCGGGAGCGGGGGCATTCAGTACTTC
TRBV20-1	TRBJ2-2	TRBD1	.	CSVRTGPNTGELFF	TGCAGTGTCCGGACAGGGCCAAACACCGGGGAGCTGTTTTTT
TRBV4-1	TRBJ1-3	.	.	CASSQLQKSTIYF	TGCGCCAGCAGCCAACTACAAAAATCCACCATATATTTT
TRBV7-9	TRBJ2-2	.	.	CASSGNTGGLFF	TGTGCCAGCAGCGGAAACACCGGGGGGCTGTTTTTT
TRBV6-2/TRBV6-3	TRBJ1-1	.	.	CASTLLTEAFF	TGTGCCAGCACCCTGCTGACTGAAGCTTTCTTT
TRBV12-3/TRBV12-4	TRBJ2-3	.	.	CASSADFYSSTDTQYF	TGTGCCAGCAGTGCCGACTTTTACTCTAGCACAGATACGCAGTATTTT
TRBV29-1	TRBJ1-1	.	few	CSALGGAPEAFF	TGCAGCGCCCTGGGGGGGGCGCCTGAAGCTTTCTTT
TRBV3-1	TRBJ2-1	.	.	CASSRGRVAAIYNEQFF	TGTGCCAGCAGCCGGGGTAGGGTAGCGGCCATATACAATGAGCAGTTCTTC
TRBV4-3	TRBJ1-2	.	.	CASSHRDNYGYTF	TGCGCCAGCAGCCACCGGGACAACTATGGCTACACCTTC
TRBV5-1	TRBJ2-1	.	.	CASSLAGSSVQFF	TGCGCCAGCAGCTTGGCGGGATCCTCTGTGCAGTTCTTC
TRBV5-5	TRBJ2-7	TRBD1	few	CASSSLGQAGKYEQYF	TGTGCCAGCAGCTCCCTCGGACAGGCAGGGAAGTACGAGCAGTACTTC
TRBV6-1	TRBJ2-2	.	.	CASSEIGAIPTGELFF	TGTGCCAGCAGTGAGATTGGCGCGATCCCCACCGGGGAGCTGTTTTTT
TRBV12-5	TRBJ2-7	.	few	CASGFPSRGRHYEQYF	TGTGCTAGTGGTTTCCCCTCCCGGGGGCGCCACTACGAGCAGTACTTC
TRBV14	TRBJ2-1	.	.	CASSQDRHNEQFF	TGTGCCAGCAGCCAAGACCGGCACAATGAGCAGTTCTTC
TRBV9	TRBJ1-2	TRBD1	.	CASSVLQGAHYGYTF	TGTGCCAGCAGCGTACTCCAGGGGGCTCACTATGGCTACACCTTC
TRBV28	TRBJ2-3	.	.	CASSRQGGMTSTDTQYF	TGTGCCAGCAGTCGGCAGGGCGGGATGACTAGCACAGATACGCAGTATTTT
TRBV5-1	TRBJ2-5	TRBD2	few	CASSLVSSGGETQYF	TGCGCCAGCAGCTTGGTTTCGAGCGGGGGGGAGACCCAGTACTTC